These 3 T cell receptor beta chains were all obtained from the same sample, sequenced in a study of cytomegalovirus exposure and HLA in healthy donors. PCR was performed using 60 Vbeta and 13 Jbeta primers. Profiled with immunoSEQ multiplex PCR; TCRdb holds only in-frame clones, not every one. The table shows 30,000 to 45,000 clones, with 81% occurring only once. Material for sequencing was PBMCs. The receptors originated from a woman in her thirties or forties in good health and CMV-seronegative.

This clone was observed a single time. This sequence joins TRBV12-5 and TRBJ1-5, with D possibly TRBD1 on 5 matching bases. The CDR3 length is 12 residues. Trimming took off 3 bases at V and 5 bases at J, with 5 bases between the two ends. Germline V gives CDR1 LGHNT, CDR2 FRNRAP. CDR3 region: CASGLGDQPQHF. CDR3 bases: TGTGCTAGTGGTTTAGGGGATCAGCCCCAGCATTTT.

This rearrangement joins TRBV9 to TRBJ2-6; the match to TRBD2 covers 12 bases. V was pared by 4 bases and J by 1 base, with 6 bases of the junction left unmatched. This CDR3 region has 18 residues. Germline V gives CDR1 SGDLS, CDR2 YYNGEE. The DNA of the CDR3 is TGTGCCAGCAGCTTCTTAGGGACTAGCGGGTCTGGGGCCAACGTCCTGACTTTC. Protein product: CASSFLGTSGSGANVLTF.

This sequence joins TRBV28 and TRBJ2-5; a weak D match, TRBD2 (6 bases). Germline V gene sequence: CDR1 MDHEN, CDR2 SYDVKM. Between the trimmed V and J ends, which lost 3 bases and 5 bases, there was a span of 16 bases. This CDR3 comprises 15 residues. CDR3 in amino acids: CASSLLVEGWETQYF. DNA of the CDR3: TGTGCCAGCAGTTTGTTGGTGGAGGGGTGGGAGACCCAGTACTTC.